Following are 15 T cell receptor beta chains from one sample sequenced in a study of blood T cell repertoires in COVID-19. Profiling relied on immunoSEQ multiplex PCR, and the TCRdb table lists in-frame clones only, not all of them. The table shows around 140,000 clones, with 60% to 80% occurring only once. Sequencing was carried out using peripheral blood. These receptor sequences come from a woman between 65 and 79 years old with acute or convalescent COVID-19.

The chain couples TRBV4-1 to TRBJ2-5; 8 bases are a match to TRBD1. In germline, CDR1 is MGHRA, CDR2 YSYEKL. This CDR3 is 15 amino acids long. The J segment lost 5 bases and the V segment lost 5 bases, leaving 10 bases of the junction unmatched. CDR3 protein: CASSKPDRVGETQYF. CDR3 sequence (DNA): TGCGCCAGCAGCAAGCCGGACAGGGTTGGGGAGACCCAGTACTTC.

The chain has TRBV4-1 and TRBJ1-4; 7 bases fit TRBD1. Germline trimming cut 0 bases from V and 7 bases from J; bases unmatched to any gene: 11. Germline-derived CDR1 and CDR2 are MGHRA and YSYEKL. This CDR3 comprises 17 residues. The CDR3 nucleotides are TGCGCCAGCAGCCAAGACTACTCAGGGGGGAACCTTGAAAAACTGTTTTTT. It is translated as CASSQDYSGGNLEKLFF.

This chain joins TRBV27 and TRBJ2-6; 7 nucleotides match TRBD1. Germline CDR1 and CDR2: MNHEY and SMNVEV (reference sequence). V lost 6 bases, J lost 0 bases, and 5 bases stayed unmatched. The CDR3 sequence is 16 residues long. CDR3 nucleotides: TGTGCCAGCAGACCACACAGGGGCTCTGGGGCCAACGTCCTGACTTTC. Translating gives CASRPHRGSGANVLTF.

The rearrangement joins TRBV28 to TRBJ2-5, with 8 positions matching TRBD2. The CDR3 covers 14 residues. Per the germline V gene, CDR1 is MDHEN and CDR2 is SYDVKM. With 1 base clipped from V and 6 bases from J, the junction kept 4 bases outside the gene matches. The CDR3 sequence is CASSLFREGKTQYF. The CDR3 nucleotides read TGTGCCAGCAGTTTATTCCGGGAGGGAAAGACCCAGTACTTC.

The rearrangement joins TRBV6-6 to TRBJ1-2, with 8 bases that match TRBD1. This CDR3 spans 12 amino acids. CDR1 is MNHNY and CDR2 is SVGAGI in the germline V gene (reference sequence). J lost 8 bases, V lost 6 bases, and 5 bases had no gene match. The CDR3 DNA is TGTGCCAGCAGCATACAGGGGGACGGCTACACCTTC. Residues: CASSIQGDGYTF.

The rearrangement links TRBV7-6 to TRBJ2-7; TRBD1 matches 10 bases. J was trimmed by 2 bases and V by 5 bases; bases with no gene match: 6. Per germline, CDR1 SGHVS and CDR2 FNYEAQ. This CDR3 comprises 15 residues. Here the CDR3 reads CASSQGQGGAYEQYF. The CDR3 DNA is TGTGCCAGCAGCCAAGGACAGGGGGGAGCCTACGAGCAGTACTTC.

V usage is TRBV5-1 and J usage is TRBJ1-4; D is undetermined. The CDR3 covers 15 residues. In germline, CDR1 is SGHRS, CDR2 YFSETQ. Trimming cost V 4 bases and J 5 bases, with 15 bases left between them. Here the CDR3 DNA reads TGCGCCAGCAGCCCACTAGACCCCCGGAATGAAAAACTGTTTTTT. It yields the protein CASSPLDPRNEKLFF.

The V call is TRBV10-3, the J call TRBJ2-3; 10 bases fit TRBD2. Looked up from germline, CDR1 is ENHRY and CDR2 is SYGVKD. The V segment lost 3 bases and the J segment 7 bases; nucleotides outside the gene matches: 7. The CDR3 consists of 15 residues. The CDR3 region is CAISEGAGGSNTQYF. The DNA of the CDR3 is TGTGCCATCAGTGAAGGAGCGGGGGGGTCGAATACGCAGTATTTT.

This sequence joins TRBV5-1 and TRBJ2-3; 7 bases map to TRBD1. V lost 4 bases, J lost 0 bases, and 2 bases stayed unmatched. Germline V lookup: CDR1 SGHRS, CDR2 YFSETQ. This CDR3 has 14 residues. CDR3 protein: CASSGGQSTDTQYF. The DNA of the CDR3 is TGCGCCAGCAGCGGGGGACAGAGCACAGATACGCAGTATTTT.

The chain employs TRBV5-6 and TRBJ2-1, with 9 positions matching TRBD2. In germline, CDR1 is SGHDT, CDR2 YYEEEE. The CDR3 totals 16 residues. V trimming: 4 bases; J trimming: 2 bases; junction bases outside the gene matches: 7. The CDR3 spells CASSTRGGAPYNEQFF. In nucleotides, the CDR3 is TGTGCCAGCAGCACCCGCGGGGGGGCACCCTACAATGAGCAGTTCTTC.

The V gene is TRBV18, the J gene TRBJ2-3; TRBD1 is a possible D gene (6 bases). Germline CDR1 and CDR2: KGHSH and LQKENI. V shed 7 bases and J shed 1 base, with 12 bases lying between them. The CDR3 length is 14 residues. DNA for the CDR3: TGTGCCAGCTTAAGGACAGACCGCACAGATACGCAGTATTTT. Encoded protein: CASLRTDRTDTQYF.

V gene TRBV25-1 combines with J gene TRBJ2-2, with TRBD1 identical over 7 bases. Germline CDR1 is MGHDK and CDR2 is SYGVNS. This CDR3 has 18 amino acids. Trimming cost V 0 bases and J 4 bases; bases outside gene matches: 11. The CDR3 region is CASSEYPGQGVSTGELFF. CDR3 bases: TGTGCCAGCAGTGAATATCCCGGGCAGGGGGTGAGCACCGGGGAGCTGTTTTTT.

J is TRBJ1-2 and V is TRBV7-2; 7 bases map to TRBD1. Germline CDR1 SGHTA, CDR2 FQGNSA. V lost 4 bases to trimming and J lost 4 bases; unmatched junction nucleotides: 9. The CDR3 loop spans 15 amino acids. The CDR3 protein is CASSSYRGDIYGYTF. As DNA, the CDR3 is TGTGCCAGCAGCTCCTACAGGGGTGACATCTATGGCTACACCTTC.

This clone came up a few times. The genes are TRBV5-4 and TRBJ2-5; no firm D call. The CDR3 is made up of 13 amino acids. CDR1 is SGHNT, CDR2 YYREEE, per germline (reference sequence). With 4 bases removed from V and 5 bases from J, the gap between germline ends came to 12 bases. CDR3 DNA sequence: TGTGCCAGCAGCGATCCTTCCCGGGAGACCCAGTACTTC. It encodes CASSDPSRETQYF.

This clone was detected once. CDR3 sequence (DNA): TGTGCCAGCAGCCCCGCCGGGATCCAATCCTACGAGCAGTACTTC. Translating it yields CASSPAGIQSYEQYF. The genes are TRBV7-2 and TRBJ2-7, with D possibly being TRBD2 (5 bases). The V gene lost 5 bases and the J gene lost 1 base, with 15 bases spanning the gap. Germline V CDR1 and CDR2: SGHTA, FQGNSA. This CDR3 contains 15 residues.